This TCR beta chain was captured in a study of Ad26.COV2.S vaccination and SARS-CoV-2 variants (dated by TCRdb to 2020 to 2022). Regarding the study in general: Vaccine-arm donors were drawn from COV1001, a multicentre, randomized, double-blind, placebo-controlled phase I-IIa trial of Ad26.COV2.S in healthy adults. Ad26.COV2.S was given intramuscularly at 5x10^10 or 1x10^11 viral particles, as a single shot or as two shots 56 days apart. The specificity and breadth of SARS-CoV-2-reactive T cell receptors after Ad26.COV2.S vaccination were assessed by TCRbeta repertoire sequencing. A total of about 30 samples were included in the TCR-sequenced set, comprising roughly 20 Ad26.COV2.S vaccine recipients, 5 placebo recipients and 8 SARS-CoV-2 convalescent individuals. Participants in the trial were split at random into five groups of five each, receiving low-dose or high-dose Ad26.COV2.S once or twice, or else placebo on both occasions. Throughout the experiments and outcome assessment, investigators stayed blinded to trial group allocation.

The immunoSEQ Assay was used to sequence TCRbeta CDR3 regions. After extraction, genomic DNA underwent amplification by bias-controlled multiplex PCR, followed by high-throughput sequencing. Per the authors' processing: To quantify the absolute abundance of every unique TCRbeta CDR3 region, sequences were collapsed and filtered. Usable DNA was measured by amplifying reference genes present in all nucleated cells, and TCRbeta template counts were normalized to that usable DNA to estimate T cell fraction. Repertoire TCRs were annotated as SARS-CoV-2-specific when V gene, CDR3 amino acid sequence and J gene were exactly matched to a known reactive TCR set. The reference SARS-CoV-2 TCR set was obtained from MIRA and was filtered for enrichment in COVID-19-positive ImmuneCODE repertoires, whereby public or cross-reactive TCRs were removed. Based on the MIRA antigens, annotated TCRs were further analysed at the level of specific ORF or position within ORF. Depth was the summed frequency of annotated unique rearrangements, while breadth was defined as annotated unique rearrangements over total unique productive rearrangements. Two-sided Wilcoxon rank-sum tests were applied when comparing TCR breadth between groups. TCRdb retrieved this table from immuneACCESS and kept in-frame rearrangements only. Not all clones are present; in checked studies, unresolved V genes account for under half, and no reason is known for the remainder. The D gene and trimming were derived from the DNA, and the V and J assignments and clone size from that table. Recorded for this sample are a few hundred thousand clones; over 75% of them occurred a single time. The ten biggest clones cover around 3.5% of the sample.

CDR1 and CDR2, looked up from the germline V gene, are SGHTA and FQGTGA. Deletion took 5 bases off V and 3 bases off J, with a span of 10 bases between the germline ends. From the cysteine up to the phenylalanine, the CDR3 has a length of 13 residues. Only the CDR3 portion is preserved as DNA: 39 bases, with reading frame beginning at the first base. Here is what the overall study found, with its caveats: Substantial breadth of spike-specific CD8+ and CD4+ T cell responses was reported after vaccination. The study lacked the statistical power to compare responses across vaccine doses or regimens. Non-spike TCR breadth was comparable between vaccine and placebo recipients, consistent with the vaccine containing only spike. Spike-specific TCR breadth was higher in Ad26.COV2.S recipients than in placebo recipients (P = 0.0014). It was noted by the authors that total T cell responses may have been underestimated by the TCR breadth and depth analyses.

Explained via the paper, the treatment or condition label denotes: some 20 received Ad26.COV2.S at low or high dose, single or two shots; about 5 received placebo; per-sample allocation not given. Repertoires of vaccine and placebo recipients were sequenced from samples taken on day 63 after the first injection. Between 29 July and 7 August 2020, Cohort 1b enrolled 25 adults aged 18-55 years at one site in Boston, USA. Ad26.COV2.S consisted of a replication-incompetent adenovirus type 26 vector by which a prefusion-stabilized SARS-CoV-2 spike protein from the original Wuhan strain was expressed. Concerning this clone: Its specific antigen is unknown. No much larger clonotype is one base removed from it; base qualities were not supplied.

This clonotype was obtained from a person between 18 and 65 years old who received the Ad26.COV2.S COVID-19 vaccine or a placebo. Sequenced here: peripheral blood, sampled in a trial of Ad26.COV2.S vaccine versus placebo. This receptor chain uses TRBV7-3 and TRBJ1-2; confidence is insufficient to name the D gene. The encoded CDR3 is CASSPGLDYGYTF. The DNA sequence reads TGTGCCAGCAGCCCAGGACTCGACTATGGCTACACCTTC.